This T cell receptor beta chain was retrieved from a study of cytomegalovirus exposure and HLA in healthy donors. The study, taken as a whole, reports: Apart from CMV serostatus, no immune exposure information was available.

About this clone: Antigen: not known.

The primer mix had 60 Vbeta and 13 Jbeta primers. This table comes from immunoSEQ multiplex PCR, and its TCRdb copy is limited to in-frame clones, with some not included. The table records 200,000 to 250,000 clones, 75% to 85% of them present only once. The sequencing sample was made of PBMCs. The sequence came from a woman aged 40 to 50 in good health and CMV-seronegative.

CDR3 in DNA: TGCGCCAGCAGATTGAGTGGAGGGAGAGGGAATGAGCAGTTCTTC. Its protein is CASRLSGGRGNEQFF. V usage is TRBV5-1 and J usage is TRBJ2-1; D perhaps matches TRBD2 (6 bases). The CDR3 is 15 residues long. The V end lost 5 bases, the J end lost 7 bases, and 19 bases lay between the germline ends. Germline CDR1 reads SGHRS; CDR2 reads YFSETQ.